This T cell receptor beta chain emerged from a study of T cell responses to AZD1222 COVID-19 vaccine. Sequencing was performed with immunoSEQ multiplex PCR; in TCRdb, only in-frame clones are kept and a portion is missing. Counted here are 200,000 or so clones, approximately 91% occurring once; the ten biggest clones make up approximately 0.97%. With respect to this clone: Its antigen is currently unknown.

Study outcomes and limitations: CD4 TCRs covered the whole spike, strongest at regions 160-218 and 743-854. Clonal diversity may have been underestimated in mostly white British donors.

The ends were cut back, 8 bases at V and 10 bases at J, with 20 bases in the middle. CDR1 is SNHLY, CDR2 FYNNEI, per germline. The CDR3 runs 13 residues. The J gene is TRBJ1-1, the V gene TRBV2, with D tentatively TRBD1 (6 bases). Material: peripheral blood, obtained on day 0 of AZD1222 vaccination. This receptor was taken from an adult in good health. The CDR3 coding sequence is TGTGCCAGCTTGCCCGGGGGGGCTGTCGGAGCTTTCTTT. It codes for CASLPGGAVGAFF.